This T cell receptor beta chain was captured in a study of beta chain features in type 1 diabetes. This clone was counted only a few times. The antigen is undetermined. Per donor, one heparinised blood draw averaged about 116 mL. Study conclusions and caveats: Patients with type 1 diabetes carried fewer insertions and had more deletions at their VDJ junctions.

CDR1 is SEHNR, CDR2 FQNEAQ, per germline (reference sequence). V dropped 5 bases and J dropped 7; count of bases not matched to a gene: 7. The CDR3 runs to 15 residues. As every portion of the isolated RNA was reverse transcribed, the sequencing read expressed TCRB transcripts. Sequencing of naive, central memory and regulatory T cell samples gave an average of roughly 3.4 million reads. Clones were read by immunoSEQ multiplex PCR, and TCRdb kept only the in-frame ones, dropping some. The sample has some 150,000 clones; 9.7% are singletons. This TCR derives from a woman aged 40 to 55 in good health. Sequencing was carried out using central memory CD4+ T cells from blood. V usage is TRBV7-9 and J usage is TRBJ1-6, with 8 bases that match TRBD1. This CDR3 reads CASSRRTGGNSPLHF. CDR3 nucleotides: TGTGCCAGCAGCCGTCGAACAGGGGGAAATTCACCCCTCCACTTT.